This T cell receptor beta chain stems from a study of T cell responses to AZD1222 COVID-19 vaccine. At the level of the study: Second-dose recipients at about 4 or about 12 weeks were treated as one pooled group. General study results and limits: Baseline serostatus was positive in only six AZD1222 recipients. Donors skewed white British and female; clonal diversity was possibly underestimated. The study reported that nearly half of spike-specific TCRs target unmutated variant regions.

About this clone: What it binds is unknown.

This table comes from immunoSEQ multiplex PCR, and its TCRdb copy is limited to in-frame clones, with some not included. The sample yields around 100,000 clones, around 89% seen once. The germline V gene encodes CDR1 MDHEN and CDR2 SYDVKM. CDR3 length equals 15 residues. V lost 6 bases, J lost 4 bases, and 8 bases stayed unmatched. The clonotype was recovered from an adult in good health. This specimen consisted of peripheral blood, obtained on day 0 of AZD1222 vaccination. This chain links TRBV28 with TRBJ2-1, with TRBD2 identical over 8 bases. CDR3 loop: CASRVPSGQYNEQFF. CDR3 DNA sequence: TGTGCCAGCAGGGTACCTAGCGGGCAGTACAATGAGCAGTTCTTC.